Below, 21 T cell receptor beta chains from the same sample are listed, as sequenced in a study of OX40 agonist ivuxolimab in advanced cancers. This table comes from immunoSEQ multiplex PCR, and its TCRdb copy is limited to in-frame clones, with some not included. The repertoire holds over 55,000 clones, with approximately 91% as singletons. The specimen was CD4+ or CD8+ T cells sorted from blood, collected in a trial of the OX40 agonist ivuxolimab. The receptors come from an adult with an advanced solid tumor such as melanoma, head and neck, liver or kidney cancer.

The gene calls are TRBV5-6 and TRBJ1-6; D is undetermined. V was shortened by 7 bases and J by 7 bases, with 9 bases between the two germline ends. CDR1 SGHDT and CDR2 YYEEEE come from the germline V gene. The CDR3 runs to 12 residues. The CDR3 DNA reads as TGTGCCAGCCACCTACCGAATTCACCCCTCCACTTT. Encoded protein: CASHLPNSPLHF. Full variable domain (outside the CDR3, taken from reference TRBV5-6 and TRBJ1-6): DAGVTQSPTHLIKTRGQQVTLRCSPKSGHDTVSWYQQALGQGPQFIFQYYEEEERQRGNFPDRFSGHQFPNYSSELNVNALLLGDSALYLCASHLPNSPLHFGNGTRLTVT.

The gene calls are TRBV2 and TRBJ2-7; a possible D gene is TRBD2 (6 bases). The germline CDR1 and CDR2 sequences are SNHLY and FYNNEI. Trimming pared 7 bases from V and 3 bases from J, leaving 19 bases between. The CDR3 totals 15 residues. This chain's CDR3 is CASNGGPGEIYEQYF. In nucleotides, the CDR3 is TGTGCCAGCAATGGGGGACCGGGGGAGATCTACGAGCAGTACTTC.

This chain links TRBV2 with TRBJ2-3; D is unclear. Trimming took off 8 bases at V and 2 bases at J, with 5 bases between the two ends. The CDR3 runs 11 residues. Germline-derived CDR1 and CDR2 are SNHLY and FYNNEI. DNA of the CDR3: TGTGCCAGCGTGGTCACAGATACGCAGTATTTT. Protein: CASVVTDTQYF.

The CDR3 DNA follows: TGTGCCAGCAGCCCCCTAGGGAGGACTAACTATGGCTACACCTTC. Amino acid sequence: CASSPLGRTNYGYTF. This chain connects TRBV5-4 to TRBJ1-2; the D is unclear. The CDR3 spans 15 residues. V was pared by 4 bases and J by 0 bases, with 13 bases between. The germline V gene has CDR1 SGHNT and CDR2 YYREEE (reference sequence).

The V call is TRBV4-1, the J call TRBJ1-5; possibly TRBD1 for D (5 bases). Germline assignment: CDR1 MGHRA and CDR2 YSYEKL. V shed 0 bases and J shed 6 bases, with 15 bases lying between them. This CDR3 is 16 amino acids long. CDR3 coding DNA: TGCGCCAGCAGCCAAGATGGAGGGGAAGGGGTTCAGCCCCAGCATTTT. Amino acids: CASSQDGGEGVQPQHF.

This sequence joins TRBV4-1 and TRBJ2-3, with 9 nucleotides matching TRBD2. CDR1 and CDR2 from the germline V gene are MGHRA and YSYEKL. Losses at the gene ends were 4 bases for V and 0 bases for J; bases not matched to a gene: 5. The CDR3 runs 16 residues. In DNA, the CDR3 is TGCGCCAGCAGCCCGGGACTAGCTGCTAGCACAGATACGCAGTATTTT. As protein: CASSPGLAASTDTQYF.

V is TRBV5-6 and J is TRBJ2-7; 11 bases are shared with TRBD2. The length of the CDR3 is 15 residues. Trimming cost V 1 base and J 2 bases; bases outside gene matches: 2. Germline CDR1 reads SGHDT; CDR2 reads YYEEEE. The CDR3 nucleotides read TGTGCCAGCAGCTTGAAGGGACTAGCGGCCTACGAGCAGTACTTC. Residues: CASSLKGLAAYEQYF.

A remark on this clone: Other DNA sequences from this sample encode an identical CDR3 as well. J is TRBJ2-7 and V is TRBV6-1; TRBD1 might be the D (5 bases). Germline CDR1 MNHNS, CDR2 SASEGT. The CDR3 sequence is 11 residues long. The germline V and J ends were trimmed by 5 bases and 6 bases, with 8 bases remaining between them. CDR3 DNA sequence: TGTGCCAGCAGTCAGGGTGGCGAGCAGTACGTC. Translation gives CASSQGGEQYV.

J is TRBJ2-4 and V is TRBV11-2, with 9 bases lining up with TRBD2. The CDR3 covers 16 residues. Trimming at V came to 4 bases and at J to 1 base, leaving 5 bases not matched to a gene. The germline V gene has CDR1 SGHAT and CDR2 FQNNGV. DNA for the CDR3: TGTGCCAGCAGCTCCGGGACTAGCAAGGCCAAAAACATTCAGTACTTC. Translating it yields CASSSGTSKAKNIQYF.

Only a few counts were recorded for this clone. This sequence joins TRBV27 and TRBJ2-5; TRBD1 matches at 7 bases. J gave up 2 bases and V 2 bases, and 11 bases lay outside the gene matches. The CDR3 consists of 17 residues. The germline V gene has CDR1 MNHEY and CDR2 SMNVEV (reference sequence). CDR3 protein: CASSLGPGTALQETQYF. The CDR3 region has the DNA TGTGCCAGCAGTTTAGGCCCGGGGACAGCCCTACAAGAGACCCAGTACTTC.

The J gene is TRBJ2-6, the V gene TRBV29-1, with unresolved D. V dropped 5 bases and J dropped 1 base, with 6 bases sitting between them. The V gene's germline CDR1 is SQVTM and CDR2 ANQGSEA. This CDR3 is built from 13 residues. CDR3 in DNA: TGCAGCGTTTACGAGTCTGGGGCCAACGTCCTGACTTTC. Translating gives CSVYESGANVLTF.

V and J are TRBV19 and TRBJ2-1, with unresolved D. V lost 7 bases to trimming and J lost 2 bases, with 18 bases between them. CDR3 length: 16 amino acids. Per the germline V gene, CDR1 is LNHDA and CDR2 is SQIVND (reference sequence). The CDR3 protein is CASIISHGNPYNEQFF. The CDR3 DNA is TGTGCCAGTATTATTAGCCACGGTAACCCCTACAATGAGCAGTTCTTC.

The chain joins TRBV28 to TRBJ2-7, with D possibly being TRBD2 (5 bases). Per the germline V gene, CDR1 is MDHEN and CDR2 is SYDVKM. The CDR3 is 15 amino acids. The V and J ends lost 6 bases and 4 bases respectively, with 19 bases between them. The CDR3 bases are TGTGCCAGCAGCTCCCCTTCCCGCGGGCTTTACGAGCAGTACTTC. Protein: CASSSPSRGLYEQYF.

The rearrangement links TRBV7-9 to TRBJ2-7, with a tentative D call TRBD1 (5 bases). The CDR3 contains 13 residues. The ends were cut back, 5 bases at V and 2 bases at J, with 10 bases in the middle. Germline V gives CDR1 SEHNR, CDR2 FQNEAQ (reference sequence). CDR3 sequence (DNA): TGTGCCAGCAGCCCCGACAGACCCTACGAGCAGTACTTC. It specifies CASSPDRPYEQYF.

This sequence joins TRBV2 and TRBJ2-7; a possible D gene is TRBD1 (6 bases). Looked up from germline, CDR1 is SNHLY and CDR2 is FYNNEI. V gave up 2 bases and J gave up 1 base, with 12 bases separating them. This CDR3 is 15 amino acids long. The CDR3 protein is CASSESPGQSYEQYF. The CDR3 DNA is TGTGCCAGCAGTGAATCCCCAGGACAGTCCTACGAGCAGTACTTC.

Only one count was recorded for this clone. V gene TRBV7-9 combines with J gene TRBJ1-4; possibly TRBD1 for D (6 bases). Deletions cut 4 bases from V and 5 bases from J, with 20 bases between. The CDR3 covers 17 residues. Germline assignment: CDR1 SEHNR and CDR2 FQNEAQ (reference sequence). In DNA form, the CDR3 reads TGTGCCAGCAGCTCAACCTTAGGGGGAAGATACAATGAAAAACTGTTTTTT. Amino acid sequence: CASSSTLGGRYNEKLFF.

In this sample, this clone is medium-sized. The chain combines TRBV7-9 with TRBJ2-5; D is ambiguous. The V gene lost 1 base and the J gene lost 5 bases, with 5 bases spanning the gap. Germline lookup yields CDR1 SEHNR and CDR2 FQNEAQ (reference sequence). CDR3 length equals 12 residues. The CDR3 DNA reads as TGTGCCAGCAGCTTAGATTGGGAGACCCAGTACTTC. It specifies CASSLDWETQYF.

The rearrangement joins TRBV28 to TRBJ2-3, with 13 bases matching TRBD2. The CDR3 spans 17 residues. Per germline, CDR1 MDHEN and CDR2 SYDVKM. Germline trimming cut 3 bases from V and 2 bases from J; bases unmatched to any gene: 5. The CDR3, as DNA: TGTGCCAGCAGTTTTACTAGCGGGAGGGGATACACAGATACGCAGTATTTT. Its translation: CASSFTSGRGYTDTQYF.

V and J are TRBV5-3 and TRBJ2-7; TRBD2 is a possible D gene (5 bases). TRBV5-3 is reported as an ORF; its role is uncertain. Deletions cut 2 bases from V and 1 base from J, with 19 bases between. The CDR3 runs to 17 residues. DNA of the CDR3: TGTGCCAGAAGCTTTTATTTTCCTTTGCGGGTTTCCTACGAGCAGTACTTC. Protein sequence: CARSFYFPLRVSYEQYF.

This clone occurred a few times. The rearrangement uses TRBV4-1 and TRBJ2-7; perhaps TRBD1 as D (6 bases). CDR1 MGHRA and CDR2 YSYEKL come from the germline V gene. The CDR3 runs 16 residues. V was trimmed by 4 bases and J by 4 bases, leaving 20 bases between them. CDR3 DNA: TGCGCCAGCAGCCCCCCTGGGGGACACGGGGAGTACGAGCAGTACTTC. The encoded protein is CASSPPGGHGEYEQYF.

A remark on this clone: At the DNA level, this CDR3 is encoded by other sequences in the same sample as well. The rearrangement links TRBV9 to TRBJ2-7; 11 bases fit TRBD1. Looked up from germline, CDR1 is SGDLS and CDR2 is YYNGEE. Losses at the gene ends were 2 bases for V and 2 bases for J; bases not matched to a gene: 0. The CDR3 loop spans 14 amino acids. CDR3 sequence: CASSVGQGAYEQYF. CDR3 DNA: TGTGCCAGCAGCGTGGGACAGGGGGCCTACGAGCAGTACTTC.